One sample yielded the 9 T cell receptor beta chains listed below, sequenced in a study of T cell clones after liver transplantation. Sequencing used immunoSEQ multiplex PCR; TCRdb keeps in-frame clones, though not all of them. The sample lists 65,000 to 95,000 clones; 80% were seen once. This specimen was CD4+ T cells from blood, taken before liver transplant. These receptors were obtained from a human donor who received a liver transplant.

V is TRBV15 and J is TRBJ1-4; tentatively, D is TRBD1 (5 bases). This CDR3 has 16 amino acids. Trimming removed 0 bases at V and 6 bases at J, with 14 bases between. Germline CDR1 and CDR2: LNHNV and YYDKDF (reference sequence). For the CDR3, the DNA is TGTGCCACCAGCAGAGAGCCTACAGGATGGTATGAAAAACTGTTTTTT. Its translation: CATSREPTGWYEKLFF. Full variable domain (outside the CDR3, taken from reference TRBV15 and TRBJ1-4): DAMVIQNPRYQVTQFGKPVTLSCSQTLNHNVMYWYQQKSSQAPKLLFHYYDKDFNNEADTPDNFQSRRPNTSFCFLDIRSPGLGDTAMYLCATSREPTGWYEKLFFGSGTQLSVL.

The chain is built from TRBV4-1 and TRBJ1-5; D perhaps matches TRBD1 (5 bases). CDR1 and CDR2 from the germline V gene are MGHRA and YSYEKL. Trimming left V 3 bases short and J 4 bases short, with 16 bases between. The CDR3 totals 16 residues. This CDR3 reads CASSHPARTKNQPQHF. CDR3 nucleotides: TGCGCCAGCAGCCATCCTGCGAGGACAAAGAATCAGCCCCAGCATTTT.

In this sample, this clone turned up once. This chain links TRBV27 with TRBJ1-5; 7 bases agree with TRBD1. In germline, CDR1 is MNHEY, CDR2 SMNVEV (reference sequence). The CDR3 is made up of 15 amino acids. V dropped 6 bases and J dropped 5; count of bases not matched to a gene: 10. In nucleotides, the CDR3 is TGTGCCAGCAGCCTCACGGGACAGAGCTATCAGCCCCAGCATTTT. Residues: CASSLTGQSYQPQHF.

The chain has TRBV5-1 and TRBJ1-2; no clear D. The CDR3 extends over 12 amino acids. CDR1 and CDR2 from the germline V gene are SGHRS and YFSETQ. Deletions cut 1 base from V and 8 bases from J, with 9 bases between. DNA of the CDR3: TGCGCCAGCAGCTTGCCGACGGTGGGCTACACCTTC. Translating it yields CASSLPTVGYTF.

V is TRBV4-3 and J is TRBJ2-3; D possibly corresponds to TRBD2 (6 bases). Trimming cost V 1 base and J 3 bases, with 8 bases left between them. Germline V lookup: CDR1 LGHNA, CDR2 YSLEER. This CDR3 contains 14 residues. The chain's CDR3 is CASSQGGETDTQYF. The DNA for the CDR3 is TGCGCCAGCAGCCAAGGGGGGGAGACAGATACGCAGTATTTT.

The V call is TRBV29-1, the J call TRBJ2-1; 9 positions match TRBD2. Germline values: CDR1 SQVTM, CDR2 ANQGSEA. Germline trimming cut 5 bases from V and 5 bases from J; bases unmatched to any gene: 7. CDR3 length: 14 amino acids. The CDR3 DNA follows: TGCAGCGTTAACCCAGCGGGAGGAAACAATGAGCAGTTCTTC. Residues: CSVNPAGGNNEQFF.

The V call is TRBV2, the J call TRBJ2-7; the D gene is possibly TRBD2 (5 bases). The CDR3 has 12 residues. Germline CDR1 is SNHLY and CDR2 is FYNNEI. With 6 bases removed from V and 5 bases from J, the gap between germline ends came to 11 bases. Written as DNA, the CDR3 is TGTGCCAGCAGGCGATTGAGGGACGAGCAGTACTTC. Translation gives CASRRLRDEQYF.

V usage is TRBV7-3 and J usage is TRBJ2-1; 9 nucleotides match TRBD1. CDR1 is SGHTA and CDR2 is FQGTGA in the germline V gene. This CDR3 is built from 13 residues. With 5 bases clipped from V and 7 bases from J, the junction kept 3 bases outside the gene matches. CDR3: CASSIGQGNEQFF. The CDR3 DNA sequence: TGTGCCAGCAGCATAGGACAGGGGAATGAGCAGTTCTTC.

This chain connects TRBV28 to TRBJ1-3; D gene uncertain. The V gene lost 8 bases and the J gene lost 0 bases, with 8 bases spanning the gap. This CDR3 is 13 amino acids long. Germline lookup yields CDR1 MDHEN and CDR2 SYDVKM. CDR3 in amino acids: CASGINSGNTIYF. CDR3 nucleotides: TGTGCCAGCGGCATCAACTCTGGAAACACCATATATTTT.